Shown below are 9 T cell receptor beta chains from a single sample sequenced in a study of cytomegalovirus exposure and HLA in healthy donors. Amplification used 60 Vbeta primers and 13 Jbeta primers. TCRdb keeps only in-frame clones here, not all; method: immunoSEQ multiplex PCR. In the table there are about 160,000 clones, over 70% of which are singletons. Sequencing was done on a sample of PBMCs. These receptors all come from a woman in her fifties or sixties in good health and CMV-seropositive.

CDR3 DNA sequence: TGTGCCTGGAGTGTGTTTCACTCCTCTGGAAACACCATATATTTT. It specifies CAWSVFHSSGNTIYF. V is TRBV30 and J is TRBJ1-3; no reliable D call. Germline V gives CDR1 GTSNPN, CDR2 SVGIG (reference sequence). V lost 0 bases to trimming and J lost 0 bases, with 9 bases between them. The CDR3 has 15 amino acids.

This clone was recorded only once. The chain joins TRBV11-2 to TRBJ1-1, with 9 positions matching TRBD1. The CDR3 covers 15 residues. Germline V CDR1 and CDR2: SGHAT, FQNNGV. V gave up 5 bases and J gave up 2 bases; unmatched junction bases: 6. The CDR3 here is CASSPRTGVNTEAFF. CDR3 in DNA: TGTGCCAGCAGCCCTCGGACAGGGGTAAACACTGAAGCTTTCTTT.

The rearrangement uses TRBV6-5 and TRBJ1-1; D remains unclear. V was pared by 7 bases and J by 6 bases, with 12 bases between. Germline values: CDR1 MNHEY, CDR2 SVGAGI. The CDR3 has 12 amino acids. CDR3 sequence: CASKSKAAEAFF. In DNA form, the CDR3 reads TGTGCCAGCAAATCCAAGGCGGCTGAAGCTTTCTTT.

This sequence joins TRBV2 and TRBJ1-4, with D possibly being TRBD1 (6 bases). Trimming took 7 bases from V and 4 from J, leaving 13 bases between them. Germline V gene lookup returns CDR1 SNHLY and CDR2 FYNNEI. CDR3 length equals 14 residues. This CDR3 reads CASNRGDINEKLFF. The CDR3 bases are TGTGCCAGCAACCGGGGGGACATTAATGAAAAACTGTTTTTT. Full variable domain (outside the CDR3, taken from reference TRBV2 and TRBJ1-4): EPEVTQTPSHQVTQMGQEVILRCVPISNHLYFYWYRQILGQKVEFLVSFYNNEISEKSEIFDDQFSVERPDGSNFTLKIRSTKLEDSAMYFCASNRGDINEKLFFGSGTQLSVL.

The chain is built from TRBV27 and TRBJ2-2; 10 positions match TRBD2. The germline V gene has CDR1 MNHEY and CDR2 SMNVEV (reference sequence). CDR3 size: 19 residues. J lost 3 bases, V lost 3 bases, and 13 bases had no gene match. As DNA, the CDR3 is TGTGCCAGCAGTTTTCGGGCTAGCGGGGGCGCGCCGCACACCGGGGAGCTGTTTTTT. It translates to CASSFRASGGAPHTGELFF.

This clone was recorded once. V usage is TRBV7-9 and J usage is TRBJ1-1, with 7 bases aligning to TRBD1. The CDR3 length is 16 residues. Germline values: CDR1 SEHNR, CDR2 FQNEAQ (reference sequence). The junction had 13 bases not matched to a gene; V was cut back by 5 bases and J by 4 bases. The DNA of the CDR3 is TGTGCCAGCAGCCCAGGTAGGGGGCCTTGGGGCACTGAAGCTTTCTTT. Its translation: CASSPGRGPWGTEAFF.

The V call is TRBV11-2, the J call TRBJ1-4, with a possible D match to TRBD1 (6 bases). The germline V gene has CDR1 SGHAT and CDR2 FQNNGV. The CDR3 is made up of 14 amino acids. Trimming removed 0 bases from V and 7 bases from J, with 9 bases in between. This CDR3 reads CASSLDRGPEKLFF. The CDR3 region has the DNA TGTGCCAGCAGCTTAGACAGGGGCCCTGAAAAACTGTTTTTT. Filled out from reference TRBV11-2 and TRBJ1-4, the complete variable domain reads EAGVAQSPRYKIIEKRQSVAFWCNPISGHATLYWYQQILGQGPKLLIQFQNNGVVDDSQLPKDRFSAERLKGVDSTLKIQPAKLEDSAVYLCASSLDRGPEKLFFGSGTQLSVL.

The V call is TRBV4-1, the J call TRBJ2-1, with TRBD2 identical over 12 bases. The CDR3 contains 17 residues. Germline trimming cut 0 bases from V and 5 bases from J; bases unmatched to any gene: 5. In germline, CDR1 is MGHRA, CDR2 YSYEKL. The CDR3 coding sequence is TGCGCCAGCAGCCAAGATCCTCTAGCGGGGGGGAACAATGAGCAGTTCTTC. Amino acids: CASSQDPLAGGNNEQFF.

This rearrangement joins TRBV9 to TRBJ2-2, with D possibly being TRBD1 (6 bases). Germline V gene data show CDR1 as SGDLS and CDR2 as YYNGEE. Trimming stripped 10 bases from V and 0 bases from J, with 10 bases between. The CDR3 spans 13 residues. In DNA form, the CDR3 reads TGTGCCTCACAGGGCCCGAACACCGGGGAGCTGTTTTTT. As protein: CASQGPNTGELFF.